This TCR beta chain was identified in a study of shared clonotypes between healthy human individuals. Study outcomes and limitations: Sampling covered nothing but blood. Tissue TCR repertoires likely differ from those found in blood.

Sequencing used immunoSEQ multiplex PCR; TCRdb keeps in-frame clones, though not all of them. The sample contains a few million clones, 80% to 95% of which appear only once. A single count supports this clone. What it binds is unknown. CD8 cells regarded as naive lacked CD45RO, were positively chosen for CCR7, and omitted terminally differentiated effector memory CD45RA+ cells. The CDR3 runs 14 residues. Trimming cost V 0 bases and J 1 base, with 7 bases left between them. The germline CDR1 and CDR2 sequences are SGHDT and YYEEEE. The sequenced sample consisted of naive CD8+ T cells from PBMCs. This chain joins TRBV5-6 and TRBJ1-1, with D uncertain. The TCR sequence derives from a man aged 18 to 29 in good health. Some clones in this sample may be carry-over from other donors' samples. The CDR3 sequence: CASSLAPGNTEAFF. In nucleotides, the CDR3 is TGTGCCAGCAGCTTGGCGCCAGGGAACACTGAAGCTTTCTTT.